The clone carrying this TCR beta chain was seen at least ten times. Its specificity is unknown. Germline CDR1 DFQATT, CDR2 SNEGSKA (reference sequence). The CDR3 loop spans 14 amino acids. Trimming cost V 4 bases and J 5 bases; bases outside gene matches: 6. It was by quantitative 5'-RACE with molecular barcodes that TCR beta libraries were made. TCRdb reanalysed the 5' RACE reads using MiXCR and keeps one entry per CDR3 protein. The table has around 490,000 distinct CDR3 sequences, roughly 5% seen once; the top ten hold roughly 3.3%. The data belong to a study of CD8 T cells in ankylosing spondylitis. General observations from the study: Typical of ankylosing spondylitis blood, it appeared, was a TCR beta motif of fewer than 10 highly homologous variants.

V gene TRBV20-1 combines with J gene TRBJ2-3; 10 nucleotides match TRBD2. The specimen sequenced was blood, either unsorted or a sorted T cell fraction (not recorded which). The clonotype originates from a male donor with ankylosing spondylitis. CDR3 sequence (DNA): TGCAGTGCTACCCTAGCGGGGGCGAGAGATACGCAGTATTTT. It encodes CSATLAGARDTQYF.